The 17 T cell receptor beta chains below come from one sample, sequenced in a study of blood T cell repertoires in COVID-19. Using immunoSEQ multiplex PCR, the repertoire was profiled, and TCRdb retains in-frame clones only, with some absent. The sample has about 290,000 clones; 70% to 90% are singletons. The material sequenced was peripheral blood. These receptors were obtained from a woman aged 45-65 years with active or convalescent COVID-19.

V usage is TRBV5-1 and J usage is TRBJ1-1; 9 positions match TRBD1. Germline V CDR1 and CDR2: SGHRS, YFSETQ. The V segment lost 6 bases and the J segment 1 base; nucleotides outside the gene matches: 4. The CDR3 is 14 amino acids. The CDR3 protein is CASNLDRGNTEAFF. The CDR3 nucleotides are TGCGCCAGCAACCTGGACAGGGGGAACACTGAAGCTTTCTTT.

This sequence joins TRBV6-5 and TRBJ2-7, with D unclear. Germline V gives CDR1 MNHEY, CDR2 SVGAGI. Trimming left V 7 bases short and J 6 bases short, with 16 bases between. This CDR3 region has 13 residues. The CDR3 DNA is TGTGCCAGCATACACGACGGAATAGCCGAGCAGTACTTC. Its translation: CASIHDGIAEQYF.

The genes are TRBV5-1 and TRBJ2-7, with a weak D call TRBD2 (5 bases). The CDR3 is 16 residues long. Germline assignment: CDR1 SGHRS and CDR2 YFSETQ. V was trimmed by 4 bases and J by 3 bases, leaving 20 bases between them. The CDR3 is CASSPGALAGNYEQYF. The CDR3 DNA follows: TGCGCCAGCAGCCCCGGAGCCCTAGCTGGTAACTACGAGCAGTACTTC.

The chain employs TRBV7-6 and TRBJ1-5; D gene unclear. Germline V gene sequence: CDR1 SGHVS, CDR2 FNYEAQ. V was clipped by 5 bases and J by 3 bases, with 14 bases between them. The CDR3 runs 15 residues. The CDR3 nucleotides are TGTGCCAGCAGCCCCTTCGGAGGTCCCAATCAGCCCCAGCATTTT. It translates to CASSPFGGPNQPQHF.

The V gene is TRBV4-2, the J gene TRBJ1-2, with TRBD1 as a possible D gene (6 bases). V gave up 2 bases and J gave up 2 bases, with 9 bases separating them. This CDR3 contains 14 residues. Per germline, CDR1 LGHNA and CDR2 YNFKEQ. The CDR3 DNA reads TGTGCCAGCAGCCAACGGACAGAAAACTATGGCTACACCTTC. This sequence encodes CASSQRTENYGYTF.

This sequence joins TRBV7-2 and TRBJ2-1; TRBD2 matches at 8 bases. The germline V gene has CDR1 SGHTA and CDR2 FQGNSA. The CDR3 spans 15 residues. V was pared by 8 bases and J by 7 bases, with 13 bases of the junction left unmatched. For the CDR3, the DNA is TGTGCCAGCGGGGGGCTAGCGGGCCGGTTTAATGAGCAGTTCTTC. This encodes CASGGLAGRFNEQFF. The complete variable domain, with remaining parts taken from reference TRBV7-2 and TRBJ2-1, reads GAGVSQSPSNKVTEKGKDVELRCDPISGHTALYWYRQSLGQGLEFLIYFQGNSAPDKSGLPSDRFSAERTGGSVSTLTIQRTQQEDSAVYLCASGGLAGRFNEQFFGPGTRLTVL.

The chain couples TRBV25-1 to TRBJ1-2; D uncertain. Germline V CDR1 and CDR2: MGHDK, SYGVNS. The CDR3 spans 11 residues. Between the trimmed V and J ends, which lost 5 bases and 5 bases, there was a span of 6 bases. Here the CDR3 DNA reads TGTGCCAGCAGTAGCGCGTATGGCTACACCTTC. Translated, it gives CASSSAYGYTF.

This chain's CDR3 is CASSHRDFGDQPQHF. The CDR3 bases are TGTGCCAGCAGCCACAGGGATTTCGGAGATCAGCCCCAGCATTTT. V and J are TRBV28 and TRBJ1-5; the D gene is possibly TRBD1 (6 bases). The CDR3 is made up of 15 amino acids. Trimming removed 6 bases at V and 5 bases at J, with 17 bases between. Germline CDR1 and CDR2: MDHEN and SYDVKM.

The chain has TRBV5-4 and TRBJ2-6; D may be TRBD1 (5 bases). Germline CDR1 reads SGHNT; CDR2 reads YYREEE (reference sequence). The V gene lost 1 base and the J gene lost 2 bases, with 16 bases spanning the gap. The CDR3 consists of 18 residues. This chain's CDR3 is CASSLSQGVIPGANVLTF. The CDR3 DNA follows: TGTGCCAGCAGCTTGAGTCAGGGCGTGATCCCTGGGGCCAACGTCCTGACTTTC.

The chain is built from TRBV2 and TRBJ1-2; D is perhaps TRBD1 (6 bases). Between the trimmed V and J ends, which lost 6 bases and 8 bases, there was a span of 16 bases. CDR1 SNHLY and CDR2 FYNNEI come from the germline V gene. The CDR3 consists of 13 residues. Here the CDR3 reads CASRPGGAGGYTF. The CDR3 DNA is TGTGCCAGCAGACCCGGGGGGGCAGGCGGCTACACCTTC.

The J gene is TRBJ2-1, the V gene TRBV5-1; 8 bases agree with TRBD2. Germline loops: CDR1 SGHRS, CDR2 YFSETQ. CDR3 length: 14 amino acids. The J segment lost 5 bases and the V segment lost 4 bases, leaving 5 bases of the junction unmatched. The chain's CDR3 is CASSGGTRDNEQFF. CDR3 DNA: TGCGCCAGCAGCGGCGGGACTAGAGACAATGAGCAGTTCTTC.

This rearrangement joins TRBV7-9 to TRBJ2-3; TRBD2 might be the D (5 bases). Germline CDR1 SEHNR, CDR2 FQNEAQ (reference sequence). The CDR3 contains 15 residues. Trimming stripped 5 bases from V and 6 bases from J, with 18 bases between. CDR3 sequence (DNA): TGTGCCAGCAGCCCCTCGGGGTGGGTCGGCGATACGCAGTATTTT. As protein: CASSPSGWVGDTQYF. Full variable domain (remainder filled in from reference TRBV7-9 and TRBJ2-3): DTGVSQNPRHKITKRGQNVTFRCDPISEHNRLYWYRQTLGQGPEFLTYFQNEAQLEKSRLLSDRFSAERPKGSFSTLEIQRTEQGDSAMYLCASSPSGWVGDTQYFGPGTRLTVL.

J is TRBJ2-1 and V is TRBV6-5; D gene unclear. The CDR3 contains 15 residues. The germline V gene encodes CDR1 MNHEY and CDR2 SVGAGI. Trimming stripped 7 bases from V and 1 base from J, with 14 bases between. The CDR3 bases are TGTGCCAGCACTTGGCAGCTGGAGTCCTACAATGAGCAGTTCTTC. It codes for CASTWQLESYNEQFF.

The chain uses TRBV27 and TRBJ1-2; D may be TRBD1 (6 bases). CDR3 length: 15 residues. The germline V and J ends were trimmed by 5 bases and 3 bases, with 16 bases remaining between them. CDR1 and CDR2 (germline): MNHEY, SMNVEV (reference sequence). The CDR3 DNA reads TGTGCCAGCAGTAGGGCGGGGGGCCTTGACTATGGCTACACCTTC. Its translation: CASSRAGGLDYGYTF.

Regarding this clone: Germline is not matched at one junction end, which may reflect a read error. V is TRBV28 and J is TRBJ1-1; 9 bases are a match to TRBD1. This CDR3 has 13 amino acids. Per germline, CDR1 MDHEN and CDR2 SYDVKM. In nucleotides, the CDR3 is TGTGCCAGCAGTGCTACAGGGGGCGAGTTGGGACTTTTT. It translates to CASSATGGELGLF. Variable domain in full (rest from reference TRBV28 and TRBJ1-1): DVKVTQSSRYLVKRTGEKVFLECVQDMDHENMFWYRQDPGLGLRLIYFSYDVKMKEKGDIPEGYSVSREKKERFSLILESASTNQTSMYLCASSATGGELGLFGQGTRLTVV.

The V gene is TRBV7-8, the J gene TRBJ1-4; D possibly corresponds to TRBD1 (5 bases). V lost 1 base to trimming and J lost 8 bases, with 14 bases between them. The CDR3 runs to 15 residues. Germline CDR1 reads SGHVS; CDR2 reads FQNEAQ. The CDR3 DNA reads as TGTGCCAGCAGCTTAGTAAAGGCAGGGCAAGAAAAACTGTTTTTT. It encodes CASSLVKAGQEKLFF.

The chain is built from TRBV7-9 and TRBJ1-2; 7 nucleotides agree with TRBD1. This CDR3 is built from 16 residues. Germline values: CDR1 SEHNR, CDR2 FQNEAQ (reference sequence). V gave up 0 bases and J gave up 0 bases; unmatched junction bases: 4. In nucleotides, the CDR3 is TGTGCCAGCAGCTTAGCCGGACAGGTTGCTAACTATGGCTACACCTTC. Translation gives CASSLAGQVANYGYTF.